This T cell receptor (beta chain) appears in the sequencing data of a study of regulatory T cells in long-lasting Graves disease. Study-level background: Graves' patients, newly diagnosed, had taken antithyroid drugs under 3 months.

This CDR3 comprises 14 residues. V trimming: 6 bases; J trimming: 2 bases; junction bases outside the gene matches: 3. Germline-derived CDR1 and CDR2 are SGHTS and YDEGEE. Sequencing libraries for TCR beta were prepared with iRepertoire HTBI primers and Arm-PCR of CDR3 regions. A single record per CDR3 protein comes from TCRdb applying MiXCR to the multiplex PCR reads. The table lists around 450,000 distinct CDR3 sequences, about 15% of them singletons, with about 7.6% in the top ten. Study-level points and caveats: Persistent cases favored TRBV28, TRBJ1-2 and TRBJ2-5.

Time point denoted: newly diagnosed GD, antithyroid drugs for less than 3 months. PBMC-derived RNA was used for the TCR library. Diagnosis followed American Thyroid Association guidelines for Graves' disease. This clonotype has a handful of counts. What it binds is unknown. These data are also associated with another study on T cells in Graves' hyperthyroidism and ophthalmopathy. From that report: Patients were excluded for uncontrolled infection, other autoimmune disease, pregnancy or lactation.

This TCR came from a middle-aged woman with Graves disease. V gene TRBV5-8 combines with J gene TRBJ2-1; 9 bases are a match to TRBD2. The source was peripheral blood mononuclear cells (PBMCs), collected at new diagnosis, from a patient treated with antithyroid drugs. Here the CDR3 DNA reads TGTGCCAGCACAGGCGGGAGGGCCTACAATGAGCAGTTCTTC. Residues: CASTGGRAYNEQFF.